These T cell receptor beta chains were read from a single sample in a study of T cell repertoires in cytomegalovirus infection. TCRdb independently ran MiXCR on the reads; one entry per CDR3 protein. The data show around 310,000 distinct CDR3 sequences, 15% to 20% seen once. The source material was PBMCs. The receptor set was obtained from a human donor in good health (CMV status not recorded). Some clones in this sample may be carry-over from other donors' samples. CDR3s include the opening cysteine and the closing phenylalanine or tryptophan. A D gene is named only where the DNA matches it firmly. The size entry is marked missing in some rows and otherwise reads once, few, many or a size class.

abundance: .
v_gene: TRBV20-1
d_gene: TRBD2
j_gene: TRBJ2-5
CDR3nt: TGCAGTGCTAGGACTAGCAGGGAGACCCAGTACTTC
CDR3aa: CSARTSRETQYF

abundance: many
v_gene: TRBV11-3
d_gene: .
j_gene: TRBJ2-2
CDR3nt: TGTGCCAGCAGCTTTGGACATCGCACCGGGGAGCTGTTTTTT
CDR3aa: CASSFGHRTGELFF

abundance: .
v_gene: TRBV15
d_gene: TRBD2
j_gene: TRBJ2-1
CDR3nt: TGTGCCACCAGCAGGCTCGGGGGGTCGGCCTACAATGAGCAGTCCTTC
CDR3aa: CATSRLGGSAYNEQSF

abundance: many
v_gene: TRBV6-5
d_gene: .
j_gene: TRBJ1-6
CDR3nt: TGTGCCAGCAGTTACTCGAGATCGCAGGGGTCCTCCTATAATTCACCCCTCCACTTT
CDR3aa: CASSYSRSQGSSYNSPLHF

abundance: many
v_gene: TRBV10-3
d_gene: TRBD2
j_gene: TRBJ2-1
CDR3nt: TGTGCCATGCGTAGCGGGGAAAACTACAATGAGCAGTTCTTC
CDR3aa: CAMRSGENYNEQFF

abundance: .
v_gene: TRBV4-2
d_gene: .
j_gene: TRBJ1-1
CDR3nt: TGTGCCAGCAGCCAAGATGGCCCCTCGGACGGGATGAACACTGAAGCTTTCTTT
CDR3aa: CASSQDGPSDGMNTEAFF

abundance: many
v_gene: TRBV7-9
d_gene: .
j_gene: TRBJ2-5
CDR3nt: TGTGCCAGCAGCCCACTATCGGCAGGGCGGCCGGAGACCCAGTACTTC
CDR3aa: CASSPLSAGRPETQYF

abundance: .
v_gene: TRBV11-2
d_gene: .
j_gene: TRBJ2-1
CDR3nt: TGTGCCAGCAGCTTAACAGTTTCCGGGCCCCCCTACAATGAGCAGTTCTTC
CDR3aa: CASSLTVSGPPYNEQFF

abundance: few
v_gene: TRBV29-1
d_gene: TRBD1
j_gene: TRBJ2-7
CDR3nt: TGCAGCGTTGAAGTGGACAGGGGAACTTACGAGCAGTACTTC
CDR3aa: CSVEVDRGTYEQYF

abundance: once
v_gene: TRBV6-6
d_gene: .
j_gene: TRBJ1-4
CDR3nt: TGTGCCAGCAGTTTTTCACCAGAGGTCGGCGAAAAACTGTTTTTT
CDR3aa: CASSFSPEVGEKLFF

abundance: few
v_gene: TRBV12-3/TRBV12-4
d_gene: .
j_gene: TRBJ2-1
CDR3nt: TGTGCCAGCAGTGGGACGGAGGGTAATGAGCAGTTCTTC
CDR3aa: CASSGTEGNEQFF

abundance: many
v_gene: TRBV7-2
d_gene: TRBD2
j_gene: TRBJ2-3
CDR3nt: TGTGCCAGCAGCTCCCGACTAGCGGGGAACACAGATACGCAGTATTTT
CDR3aa: CASSSRLAGNTDTQYF

abundance: .
v_gene: TRBV6-8
d_gene: .
j_gene: TRBJ2-3
CDR3nt: TGTGCCAGCAGCCCCCCGGGCTCCTACACAGATACGCAGTATTTT
CDR3aa: CASSPPGSYTDTQYF

abundance: few
v_gene: TRBV6-2/TRBV6-3
d_gene: TRBD1
j_gene: TRBJ1-1
CDR3nt: TGTGCCAGCGGTACAAACGCAGGGGGCACTGAAGCTTTCTTT
CDR3aa: CASGTNAGGTEAFF

abundance: .
v_gene: TRBV28
d_gene: TRBD1
j_gene: TRBJ2-7
CDR3nt: TGTGCCAGCAGTTTACTCGGGACAGGAGCTATTGAGGGGCAGTACTTC
CDR3aa: CASSLLGTGAIEGQYF

abundance: .
v_gene: TRBV4-1
d_gene: .
j_gene: TRBJ2-1
CDR3nt: TGCGCCAGCAGCCAACCTTCGTGGAATGAGCAGTTCTTC
CDR3aa: CASSQPSWNEQFF

abundance: few
v_gene: TRBV27
d_gene: TRBD1
j_gene: TRBJ1-5
CDR3nt: TGTGCCAGCAGGGGCCTCCAGGGACAGCCTAGCAATCAGCCCCAGCATTTT
CDR3aa: CASRGLQGQPSNQPQHF

abundance: .
v_gene: TRBV10-3
d_gene: TRBD1
j_gene: TRBJ2-7
CDR3nt: TGTGCCATCAGTGAACCGGGACAGGTGGCGACCTACGAGCAGTACTTC
CDR3aa: CAISEPGQVATYEQYF

abundance: few
v_gene: TRBV20-1
d_gene: TRBD1
j_gene: TRBJ1-4
CDR3nt: TGCAGTGCTAGCCCAGGGGGCGACGAAAAACTGTTTTTT
CDR3aa: CSASPGGDEKLFF

abundance: .
v_gene: TRBV7-9
d_gene: .
j_gene: TRBJ2-3
CDR3nt: TGTGCCAGCAGCTTTGGATCCCAAACGCAGTATTTT
CDR3aa: CASSFGSQTQYF

abundance: few
v_gene: TRBV7-2
d_gene: .
j_gene: TRBJ2-2
CDR3nt: TGTGCCAGCAGATTTGACAGAGTAAAAACCGGGGAGCTGTTTTTT
CDR3aa: CASRFDRVKTGELFF

abundance: .
v_gene: TRBV12-3/TRBV12-4
d_gene: .
j_gene: TRBJ1-1
CDR3nt: TGTGCCAGCACCCCGGGCCATACTGAAGCTTTCTTT
CDR3aa: CASTPGHTEAFF

abundance: many
v_gene: TRBV7-9
d_gene: .
j_gene: TRBJ1-1
CDR3nt: TGTGCCAGCAGCTTTTTGGAAGCTTTCTTT
CDR3aa: CASSFLEAFF

abundance: many
v_gene: TRBV11-2
d_gene: .
j_gene: TRBJ2-6
CDR3nt: TGTGCCAGCAGCCGCAGGGAGGCTGGGGCCAACGTCCTGACTTTC
CDR3aa: CASSRREAGANVLTF

abundance: .
v_gene: TRBV23-1
d_gene: .
j_gene: TRBJ1-5
CDR3nt: TGCGCCAGCAGTCAATCTGCACAGCCCCAGCATTTT
CDR3aa: CASSQSAQPQHF

abundance: many
v_gene: TRBV28
d_gene: TRBD1
j_gene: TRBJ2-7
CDR3nt: TGTGCCATCAGGACAGGGTTGGGCTACGAGCAGTACTTC
CDR3aa: CAIRTGLGYEQYF

abundance: few
v_gene: TRBV4-2
d_gene: .
j_gene: TRBJ1-1
CDR3nt: TGTGCCAGCAGCCACTCGGGAGGGAACACTGAAGCTTTCTTT
CDR3aa: CASSHSGGNTEAFF

abundance: few
v_gene: TRBV2
d_gene: TRBD1
j_gene: TRBJ1-5
CDR3nt: TGTGCCAGCAGTGATGACAGGGGAACTCAGCCCCAGCATTTT
CDR3aa: CASSDDRGTQPQHF

abundance: .
v_gene: TRBV23-1
d_gene: .
j_gene: TRBJ2-7
CDR3nt: TGCGCCAGCAGTCAATTCTCCACGGAGTCCTACGAGCAGTACTTC
CDR3aa: CASSQFSTESYEQYF

abundance: few
v_gene: TRBV19
d_gene: .
j_gene: TRBJ2-2
CDR3nt: TGTGCCAGTACCGATCCTAACACCGGGGAGCTGTTTTTT
CDR3aa: CASTDPNTGELFF

abundance: .
v_gene: TRBV27
d_gene: .
j_gene: TRBJ2-1
CDR3nt: TGTGCCCGCAGTTCGGGCAGGCGGAATGAGCAGTTCTTC
CDR3aa: CARSSGRRNEQFF

abundance: many
v_gene: TRBV7-8
d_gene: .
j_gene: TRBJ2-1
CDR3nt: TGTGCCTCGGAGGGGCAGCACAATGAGCAGTTCTTC
CDR3aa: CASEGQHNEQFF

abundance: .
v_gene: TRBV28
d_gene: .
j_gene: TRBJ1-5
CDR3nt: TGTGCCAGCAGGGTGGGCAATCAGCCCCAGCATTTT
CDR3aa: CASRVGNQPQHF

abundance: many
v_gene: TRBV11-2
d_gene: TRBD1
j_gene: TRBJ2-3
CDR3nt: TGTGCCAGCAGCCCCTTCACCCCGGGACAGAGAACAGATACGCAGTATTTT
CDR3aa: CASSPFTPGQRTDTQYF

abundance: .
v_gene: TRBV7-9
d_gene: TRBD1
j_gene: TRBJ1-2
CDR3nt: TGTGCCAGCCGTGGATCACAGGGGACGGACTATGGCTACACCTTC
CDR3aa: CASRGSQGTDYGYTF

abundance: few
v_gene: TRBV2
d_gene: .
j_gene: TRBJ1-4
CDR3nt: TGTGCCAGCAGTGTACGCAGGGAGGATGAAAAACTGTTTTTT
CDR3aa: CASSVRREDEKLFF

abundance: many
v_gene: TRBV7-9
d_gene: TRBD1
j_gene: TRBJ2-7
CDR3nt: TGTGCCAGCAGTTTGGACAGGGGCGAGCAGTACTTC
CDR3aa: CASSLDRGEQYF

abundance: .
v_gene: TRBV14
d_gene: .
j_gene: TRBJ2-1
CDR3nt: TGTGCCAGCAGCCAAGTTCGAATGCTCCCGGCCGGTGAGCAGTTCTTC
CDR3aa: CASSQVRMLPAGEQFF

abundance: many
v_gene: TRBV12-3/TRBV12-4
d_gene: .
j_gene: TRBJ2-3
CDR3nt: TGTGCCAGCGCCGGGACAAGTGATACGCAGTATTTT
CDR3aa: CASAGTSDTQYF

abundance: many
v_gene: TRBV6-6
d_gene: .
j_gene: TRBJ1-1
CDR3nt: TGTGCCAGCAGTTACTATCAGGGCATGAACACTGAAGCTTTCTTT
CDR3aa: CASSYYQGMNTEAFF

abundance: .
v_gene: TRBV7-9
d_gene: TRBD1
j_gene: TRBJ1-3
CDR3nt: TGTGCCAGCAGCTCCTACGACAGGGCTGGAAACACCATATATTTT
CDR3aa: CASSSYDRAGNTIYF

abundance: .
v_gene: TRBV13
d_gene: TRBD2
j_gene: TRBJ2-1
CDR3nt: TGTGCCAGCAGCTTGGTAACCCTGTTGTCGGGGGGGAGCTCCAATGAGCAGTTCTTC
CDR3aa: CASSLVTLLSGGSSNEQFF